This T cell receptor (beta chain) is from a study of CXCR3-negative and CXCR3-positive naive CD8 T cells. Study-wide results and limits: Both naive subsets had comparably high diversity; memory CD8+ cells much lower.

CDR3 length: 13 amino acids. The germline V gene encodes CDR1 SQVTM and CDR2 ANQGSEA. As to this clonotype: Its specificity is unknown.

Researchers prepared the TRB cDNA libraries using 5' RACE with UMI labels. TCRdb re-called the 5' RACE reads and catalogs CDR3 proteins one per entry, DNA excluded. Reported are fewer than 60,000 distinct CDR3 sequences; the ten largest clones contain approximately 1.6%. This sequence originates from a human donor in good health. Some clones in this sample may be carry-over from other donors' samples. The material sequenced was naive CXCR3- CD8+ T cells from blood. Subset specified: CD45RO-CCR7+CD27+CD95- naive CD8+ T cells lacking CXCR3 (TNR3-). V is TRBV29-1 and J is TRBJ2-7; TCRdb calls TRBD1, which cannot be checked without DNA. The CDR3 sequence: CSVYMDSNYEQYF.